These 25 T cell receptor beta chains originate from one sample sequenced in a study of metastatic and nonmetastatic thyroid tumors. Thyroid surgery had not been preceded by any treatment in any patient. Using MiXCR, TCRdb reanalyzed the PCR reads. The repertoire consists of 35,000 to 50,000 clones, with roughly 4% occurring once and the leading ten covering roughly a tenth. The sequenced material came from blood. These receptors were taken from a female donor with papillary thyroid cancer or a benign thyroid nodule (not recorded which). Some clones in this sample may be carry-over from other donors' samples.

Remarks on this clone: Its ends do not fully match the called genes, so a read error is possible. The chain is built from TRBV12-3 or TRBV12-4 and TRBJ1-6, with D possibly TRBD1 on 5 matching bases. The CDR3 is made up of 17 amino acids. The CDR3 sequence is CSSSPRSPGLLNSPLHF. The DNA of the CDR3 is TGTTCCAGCAGTCCTCGCTCCCCGGGACTCCTTAATTCACCCCTCCACTTT.

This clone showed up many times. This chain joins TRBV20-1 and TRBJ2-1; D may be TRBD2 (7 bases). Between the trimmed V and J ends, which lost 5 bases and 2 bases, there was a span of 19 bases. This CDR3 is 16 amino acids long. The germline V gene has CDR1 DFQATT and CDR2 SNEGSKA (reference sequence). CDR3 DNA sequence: TGCAGTGCTTACCCGGGGGGCAGAAACACCTACAATGAGCAGTTCTTC. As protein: CSAYPGGRNTYNEQFF.

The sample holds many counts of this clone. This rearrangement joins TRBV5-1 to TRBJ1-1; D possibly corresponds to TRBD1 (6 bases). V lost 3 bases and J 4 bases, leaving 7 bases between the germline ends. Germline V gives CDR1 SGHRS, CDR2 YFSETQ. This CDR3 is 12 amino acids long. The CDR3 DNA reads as TGCGCCAGCAGCTCAGGGGTCACTGAAGCTTTCTTT. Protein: CASSSGVTEAFF. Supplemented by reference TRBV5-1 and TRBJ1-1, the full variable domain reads KAGVTQTPRYLIKTRGQQVTLSCSPISGHRSVSWYQQTPGQGLQFLFEYFSETQRNKGNFPGRFSGRQFSNSRSEMNVSTLELGDSALYLCASSSGVTEAFFGQGTRLTVV.

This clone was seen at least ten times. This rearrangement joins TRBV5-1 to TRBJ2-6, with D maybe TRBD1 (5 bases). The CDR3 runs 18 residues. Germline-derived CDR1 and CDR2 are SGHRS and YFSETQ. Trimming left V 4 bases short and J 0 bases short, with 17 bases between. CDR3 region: CASSRSPVRGSGANVLTF. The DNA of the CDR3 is TGCGCCAGCAGCAGGAGTCCGGTAAGGGGCTCTGGGGCCAACGTCCTGACTTTC.

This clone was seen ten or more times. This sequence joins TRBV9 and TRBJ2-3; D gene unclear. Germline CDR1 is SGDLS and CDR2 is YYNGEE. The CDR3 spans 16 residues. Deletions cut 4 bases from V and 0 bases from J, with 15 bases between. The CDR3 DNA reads TGTGCCAGCAGCAGTCGACTTTCAATGAGCACAGATACGCAGTATTTT. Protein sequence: CASSSRLSMSTDTQYF. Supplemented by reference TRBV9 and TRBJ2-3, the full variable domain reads DSGVTQTPKHLITATGQRVTLRCSPRSGDLSVYWYQQSLDQGLQFLIQYYNGEERAKGNILERFSAQQFPDLHSELNLSSLELGDSALYFCASSSRLSMSTDTQYFGPGTRLTVL.

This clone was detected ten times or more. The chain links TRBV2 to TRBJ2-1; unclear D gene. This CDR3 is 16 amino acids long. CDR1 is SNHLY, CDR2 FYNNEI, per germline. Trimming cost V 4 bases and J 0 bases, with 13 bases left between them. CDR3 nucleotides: TGTGCCAGCAGTGTTGGACCCACGAGCTCCTACAATGAGCAGTTCTTC. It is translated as CASSVGPTSSYNEQFF. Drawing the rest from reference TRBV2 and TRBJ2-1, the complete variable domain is EPEVTQTPSHQVTQMGQEVILRCVPISNHLYFYWYRQILGQKVEFLVSFYNNEISEKSEIFDDQFSVERPDGSNFTLKIRSTKLEDSAMYFCASSVGPTSSYNEQFFGPGTRLTVL.

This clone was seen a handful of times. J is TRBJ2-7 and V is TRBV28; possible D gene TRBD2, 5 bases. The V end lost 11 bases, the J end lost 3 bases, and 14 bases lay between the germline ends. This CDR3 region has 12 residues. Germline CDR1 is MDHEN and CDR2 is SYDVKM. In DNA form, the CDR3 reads TGTGCCCTAGGGAGACCCGGCTACGAGCAGTACTTC. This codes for CALGRPGYEQYF.

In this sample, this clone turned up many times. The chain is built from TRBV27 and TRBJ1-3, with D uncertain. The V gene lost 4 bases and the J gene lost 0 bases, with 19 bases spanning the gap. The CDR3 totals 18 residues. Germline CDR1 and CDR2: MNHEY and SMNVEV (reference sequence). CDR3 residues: CASSSLHRTADSGNTIYF. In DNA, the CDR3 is TGTGCCAGCAGTTCACTCCACCGGACGGCAGACTCTGGAAACACCATATATTTT.

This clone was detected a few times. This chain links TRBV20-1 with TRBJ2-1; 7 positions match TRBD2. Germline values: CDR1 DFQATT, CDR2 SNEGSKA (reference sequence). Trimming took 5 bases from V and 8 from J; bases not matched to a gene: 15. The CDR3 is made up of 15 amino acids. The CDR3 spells CSAPLAGVRMDEQFF. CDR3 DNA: TGCAGTGCTCCACTCGCGGGGGTCCGGATGGATGAGCAGTTCTTC.

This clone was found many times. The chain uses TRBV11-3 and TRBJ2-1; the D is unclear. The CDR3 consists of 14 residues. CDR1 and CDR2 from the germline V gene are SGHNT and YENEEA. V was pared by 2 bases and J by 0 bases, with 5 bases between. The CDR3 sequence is CASSLTHSYNEQFF. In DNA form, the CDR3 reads TGTGCCAGCAGCTTAACCCACTCCTACAATGAGCAGTTCTTC.

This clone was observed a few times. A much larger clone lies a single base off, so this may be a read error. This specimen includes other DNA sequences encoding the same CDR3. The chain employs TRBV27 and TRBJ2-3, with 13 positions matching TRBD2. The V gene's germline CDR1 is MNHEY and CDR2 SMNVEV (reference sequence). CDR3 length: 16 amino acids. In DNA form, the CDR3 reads TGCGCCAGCAGTTCCCGACTAGCGGGAGGAACAGATACGCAGTATTTT. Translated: CASSSRLAGGTDTQYF.

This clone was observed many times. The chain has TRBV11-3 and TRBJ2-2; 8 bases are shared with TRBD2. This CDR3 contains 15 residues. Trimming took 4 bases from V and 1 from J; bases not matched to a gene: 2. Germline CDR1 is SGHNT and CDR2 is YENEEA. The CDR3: CASSWAGGNTGELFF. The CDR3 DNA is TGTGCCAGCAGCTGGGCGGGAGGGAACACCGGGGAGCTGTTTTTT.

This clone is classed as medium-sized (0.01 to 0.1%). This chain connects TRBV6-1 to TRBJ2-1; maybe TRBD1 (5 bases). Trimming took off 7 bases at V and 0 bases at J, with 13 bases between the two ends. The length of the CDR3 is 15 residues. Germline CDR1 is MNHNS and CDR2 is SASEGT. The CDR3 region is CASTETGSSYNEQFF. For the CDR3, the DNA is TGTGCCAGCACCGAAACAGGAAGCTCCTACAATGAGCAGTTCTTC.

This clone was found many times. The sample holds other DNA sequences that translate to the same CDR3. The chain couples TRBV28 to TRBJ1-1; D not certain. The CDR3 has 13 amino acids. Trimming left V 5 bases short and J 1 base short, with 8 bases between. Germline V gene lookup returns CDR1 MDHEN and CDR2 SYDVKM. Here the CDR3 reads CASSLGRNTEAFF. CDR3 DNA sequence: TGTGCCAGCAGTCTGGGAAGGAACACTGAAGCTTTCTTT.

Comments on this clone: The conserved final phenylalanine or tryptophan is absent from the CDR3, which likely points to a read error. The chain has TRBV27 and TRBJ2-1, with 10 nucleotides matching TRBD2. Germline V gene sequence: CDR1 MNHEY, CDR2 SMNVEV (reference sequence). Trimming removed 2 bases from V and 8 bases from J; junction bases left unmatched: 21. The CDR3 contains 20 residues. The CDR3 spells CASSLQPGTSARSNVDEQFL. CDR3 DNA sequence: TGTGCCAGCAGTTTACAACCGGGGACTAGCGCGAGGTCGAACGTGGATGAGCAGTTCCTC.

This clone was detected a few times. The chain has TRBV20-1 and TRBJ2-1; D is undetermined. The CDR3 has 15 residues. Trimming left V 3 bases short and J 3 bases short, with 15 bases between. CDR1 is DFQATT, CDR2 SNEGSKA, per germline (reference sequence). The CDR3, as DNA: TGCAGTGCTAGTCTACAAAGAAGGAACTACAATGAGCAGTTCTTC. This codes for CSASLQRRNYNEQFF.

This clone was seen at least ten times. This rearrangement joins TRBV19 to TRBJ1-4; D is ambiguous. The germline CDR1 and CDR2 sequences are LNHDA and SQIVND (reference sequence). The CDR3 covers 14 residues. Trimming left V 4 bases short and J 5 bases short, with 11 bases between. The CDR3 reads CASSTWATNEKLFF. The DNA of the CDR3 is TGTGCCAGTAGTACGTGGGCCACCAATGAAAAACTGTTTTTT.

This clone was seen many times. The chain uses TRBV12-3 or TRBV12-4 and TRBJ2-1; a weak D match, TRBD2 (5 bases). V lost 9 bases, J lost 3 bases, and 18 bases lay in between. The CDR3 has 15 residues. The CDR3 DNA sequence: TGTGCCAGTTCGTGGGCGGGTTTAGACTACAATGAGCAGTTCTTC. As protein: CASSWAGLDYNEQFF.

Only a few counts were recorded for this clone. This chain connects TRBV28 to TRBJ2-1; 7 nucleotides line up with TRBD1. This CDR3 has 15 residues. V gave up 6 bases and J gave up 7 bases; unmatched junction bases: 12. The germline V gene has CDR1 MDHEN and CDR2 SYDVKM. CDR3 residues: CASSQFNRGRNEQFF. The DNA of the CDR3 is TGTGCCAGCAGCCAATTCAACAGGGGACGGAATGAGCAGTTCTTC.

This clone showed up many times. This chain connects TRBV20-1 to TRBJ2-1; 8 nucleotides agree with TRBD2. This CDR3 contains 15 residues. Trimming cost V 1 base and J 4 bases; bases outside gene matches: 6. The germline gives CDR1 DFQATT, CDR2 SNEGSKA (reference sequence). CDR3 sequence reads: CSARGGSGIYNEQFF. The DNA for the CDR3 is TGCAGTGCTAGAGGGGGTAGCGGGATTTACAATGAGCAGTTCTTC.

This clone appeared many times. CDR3 in amino acids: CASSQDHRANQPQHF. In DNA form, the CDR3 reads TGTGCCAGCAGCCAAGATCATAGGGCCAATCAGCCCCAGCATTTT. This chain joins TRBV3-1 and TRBJ1-5; no clear D. Germline values: CDR1 LGHDT, CDR2 YNNKEL (reference sequence). V was trimmed by 0 bases and J by 3 bases, leaving 9 bases between them. The CDR3 has 15 residues.

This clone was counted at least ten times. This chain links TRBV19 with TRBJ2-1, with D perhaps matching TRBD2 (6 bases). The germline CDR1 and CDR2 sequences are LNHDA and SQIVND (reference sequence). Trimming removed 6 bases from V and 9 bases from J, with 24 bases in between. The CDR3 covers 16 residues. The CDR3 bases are TGTGCCAGTAGGAGTTCGGCTCGGGCGGGATTAGGTGAGCAGTTCTTC. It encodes CASRSSARAGLGEQFF.

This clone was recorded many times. This chain's CDR3 is CASSLEGFPTDTQYF. In DNA, the CDR3 is TGTGCCAGCAGCTTAGAAGGGTTTCCCACAGATACGCAGTATTTT. This chain links TRBV11-2 with TRBJ2-3, with D unclear. From germline, CDR1 is SGHAT and CDR2 FQNNGV. The V gene lost 0 bases and the J gene lost 2 bases, with 9 bases spanning the gap. CDR3 size: 15 residues.

CDR3 amino acids: CASSFPGQGDTEAFF. The CDR3 DNA reads TGTGCCAGCAGTTTCCCCGGACAGGGCGACACTGAAGCTTTCTTT. The chain recombines TRBV6-5 with TRBJ1-1; 8 bases line up with TRBD1. V lost 4 bases, J lost 3 bases, and 7 bases stayed unmatched. Per germline, CDR1 MNHEY and CDR2 SVGAGI. This CDR3 comprises 15 residues.

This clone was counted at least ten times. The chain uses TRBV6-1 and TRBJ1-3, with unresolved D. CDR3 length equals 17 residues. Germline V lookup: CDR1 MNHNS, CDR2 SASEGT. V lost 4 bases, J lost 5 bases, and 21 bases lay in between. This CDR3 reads CASSVGVHKLGRNTIYF. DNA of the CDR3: TGTGCCAGCAGTGTCGGGGTACATAAATTGGGAAGAAACACCATATATTTT.